A selection of T cell receptor beta chains follows, all from one sample in a study of blood T cell repertoires in COVID-19. Here immunoSEQ multiplex PCR was the method, and the copy in TCRdb shows in-frame clones only, minus some. The repertoire includes roughly 100,000 clones, around 90% of them detected once, and 3.5% sits in the top ten. Material: peripheral blood. The receptors here all came from a human donor in a cohort sampled during active COVID-19. The CDR3 runs from the conserved cysteine through the conserved F or W. Each record gives: D gene, J gene, clone size, V gene, CDR3 DNA, CDR3 protein. D genes are given only for firm matches. Not every row has a clone size; where given, it reads once, few, many or a size class.

>-|TRBJ1-1|-|TRBV5-5
TGTGCCAGCAGCTTGGTGACGGGGTTTGAAGCTTTCTTT
CASSLVTGFEAFF
>-|TRBJ1-2|many|TRBV12-3/TRBV12-4
TGTGCCAGCAGTTTATCCAGTTATGGCTACACCTTC
CASSLSSYGYTF
>-|TRBJ1-2|-|TRBV3-1/TRBV3-2
TGTGCCAGCAGCCAAGTCGTAAACTATGGCTACACCTTC
CASSQVVNYGYTF
>-|TRBJ1-1|-|TRBV5-1
TGCGCCAGCCACGCGGGGGCGGGGTACACTGAAGCTTTCTTT
CASHAGAGYTEAFF
>TRBD1|TRBJ1-4|-|TRBV7-2
TGTGCCAGCAGCTTATCACAGGGGGGCAGTGAAAAACTGTTTTTT
CASSLSQGGSEKLFF
>-|TRBJ2-1|-|TRBV3-1/TRBV3-2
TGTGCCAGCAGCCAAGATCGCCTAGGAAGGCAGTTCTTC
CASSQDRLGRQFF
>-|TRBJ2-2|-|TRBV16
TGTGCCAGCAGCCATAACGGGGGGAACACCGGGGAGCTGTTTTTT
CASSHNGGNTGELFF
>TRBD2|TRBJ2-2|-|TRBV27
TGTGCCAGCAGACAGAGGGCCGGAGTAGCGGGGGGGAGGTCCGGGGAGCTGTTTTTT
CASRQRAGVAGGRSGELFF
>TRBD1|TRBJ2-1|-|TRBV5-4
TGTGCCAGCAGCACTGGACAGGGGGGGTACAATGAGCAGTTCTTC
CASSTGQGGYNEQFF
>TRBD2|TRBJ2-1|once|TRBV5-1
TGCGCCAGCAGCCGTCGACTCGGGGGGGATCCCAATGAGCAGTTCTTC
CASSRRLGGDPNEQFF
>-|TRBJ2-1|-|TRBV5-1
TGCGCCAGCAGCTTGATTAACGGGAGACTAAATGAGCAGTTCTTC
CASSLINGRLNEQFF
>TRBD2|TRBJ2-2|-|TRBV30
TGTGCCTGGAGCGGGGGGACTGGCCAGAACACCGGGGAGCTGTTTTTT
CAWSGGTGQNTGELFF
>-|TRBJ2-7|once|TRBV7-9
TGTGCCAGCAGCTCCGTTAATAGCTTAGAGGACGAGCAGTACTTC
CASSSVNSLEDEQYF
>TRBD1|TRBJ1-4|-|TRBV7-2
TGTGCCAGCAGTCCAGGGGGCGCAGGAACTAATGAAAAACTGTTTTTT
CASSPGGAGTNEKLFF
>-|TRBJ2-7|-|TRBV28
TGTGCCAGTTTCTCTTTCGAGCGTCCAGGGGCCTACGAGCAGTACTTC
CASFSFERPGAYEQYF
>TRBD1|TRBJ2-7|-|TRBV25-1
TGTGCCAGCAGTGATACCGGGACAGGGCTCTACGAGCAGTACTTC
CASSDTGTGLYEQYF
>TRBD2|TRBJ2-1|-|TRBV18
TGTGCCAGCTCCGACAGCTCGGGACTAGCCTCCTACAATGAGCAGTTCTTC
CASSDSSGLASYNEQFF
>-|TRBJ1-5|-|TRBV27
TGTGCCAGCCATCCCCTGGGAAGGGGATCTCAGCCCCAGCATTTT
CASHPLGRGSQPQHF
>TRBD2|TRBJ2-3|-|TRBV2
TGTGCCAGCAGGAGGGCTAGCGGAACTCTAAATACGCAGTATTTT
CASRRASGTLNTQYF
>-|TRBJ1-2|-|TRBV5-1
TGCGCCAGCAGCCTGGGACCGGGGGAGTTGAATGGCTACACCTTC
CASSLGPGELNGYTF
>-|TRBJ1-5|-|TRBV7-9
TGTGCCAGCAGGGACAGTAGCAATCAGCCCCAGCATTTT
CASRDSSNQPQHF
>-|TRBJ1-2|once|TRBV7-2
TGTGCCAGCAGCTTAACCCTACAGGGTTTAGCTAACTATGGCTACACCTTC
CASSLTLQGLANYGYTF
>-|TRBJ1-5|-|TRBV27
TGTGCCAGCAGTTTATATATGGGCGGGCAGGACGGCAATCAGCCCCAGCATTTT
CASSLYMGGQDGNQPQHF
>TRBD2|TRBJ2-2|-|TRBV3-1/TRBV3-2
TGTGCCAGCAGCCTAAAGACTAGCGGGGGGAACACCGGGGAGCTGTTTTTT
CASSLKTSGGNTGELFF
>-|TRBJ2-7|-|TRBV10-3
TGTGCCATCAGTGACCACGCCTCAGGGTGGACCTACGAGCAGTACTTC
CAISDHASGWTYEQYF
>-|TRBJ2-3|-|TRBV11-2
TGTGCCAGCAGCTTAGAACGCGGCAGGGGTTTTTCGGATACGCAGTATTTT
CASSLERGRGFSDTQYF
>-|TRBJ2-7|-|TRBV27
TGTGCCAGCAGTTTCGGTACAGGGACCTACGAGCAGTACTTC
CASSFGTGTYEQYF
>TRBD1|TRBJ1-4|once|TRBV7-9
TGTGCCAGCAGCTCGCCGACAGGGCCGAATGAAAAACTGTTTTTT
CASSSPTGPNEKLFF
>TRBD1|TRBJ2-7|-|TRBV10-3
TGTGCCATCAAACGGGACAGGGGGAACTACGAGCAGTACTTC
CAIKRDRGNYEQYF
>TRBD1|TRBJ2-3|-|TRBV28
TGTGCCAGCAGTTTGAGTGTAGGGGACAGGGGGGGGAGCACAGATACGCAGTATTTT
CASSLSVGDRGGSTDTQYF
>TRBD2|TRBJ2-5|-|TRBV28
TGTGCCAGCAGTCCCGGACTAGCGGGAGGGCCTCGTGAGACCCAGTACTTC
CASSPGLAGGPRETQYF
>TRBD1|TRBJ2-4|-|TRBV3-1/TRBV3-2
TGTGCCAGCAGCCGTCCGAGTAGGGGGCGGTACATTCAGTACTTC
CASSRPSRGRYIQYF
>TRBD2|TRBJ2-7|-|TRBV19
TGTGCCAGTAGTATTGGGCTAGCGGGGTTCGAGCAGTACTTC
CASSIGLAGFEQYF
>TRBD1|TRBJ1-4|-|TRBV28
TGTGCCAGCGGAAAGACAGGGGGTAATGAAAAACTGTTTTTT
CASGKTGGNEKLFF
>-|TRBJ2-2|-|TRBV29-1
TGCAGCGTTGTTCTCGATGAGCCCCCCGGGGAGCTGTTTTTT
CSVVLDEPPGELFF
>-|TRBJ2-7|-|TRBV14
TGTGCCAGCAGCCAAGAGGTACAACCCTACGAGCAGTACTTC
CASSQEVQPYEQYF
>TRBD2|TRBJ2-5|-|TRBV18
TGTGCCAGCTCACCACTACGTGGGGTAGCGGGGGAAACCCAAGAGACCCAGTACTTC
CASSPLRGVAGETQETQYF
>TRBD1|TRBJ2-2|-|TRBV9
TGTGCCAGCAGCTCCCACCAGATCGCACCGGGACAGGTATACGGGGAGCTGTTTTTT
CASSSHQIAPGQVYGELFF
>TRBD1|TRBJ1-2|once|TRBV27
TGTGCCAGCAGTTTATACGGGACAGGGGTTATCTATGGCTACACCTTC
CASSLYGTGVIYGYTF
>TRBD1|TRBJ2-2|-|TRBV2
TGTGCCAGCAGTGAGGGACAGGGAACCGGGGAGCTGTTTTTT
CASSEGQGTGELFF
>-|TRBJ1-4|-|TRBV29-1
TGCAGCGTCAGGATTGGAAGAAATGAAAAACTGTTTTTT
CSVRIGRNEKLFF
>TRBD2|TRBJ2-2|-|TRBV6-5
TGTGCCAGCAGTAGGAGCGGGGTAACCGGGGAGCTGTTTTTT
CASSRSGVTGELFF
>TRBD2|TRBJ2-1|-|TRBV4-2
TGTGCCAGCAGCCAGGTTAGCGGGGGGGAGCAGTTCTTC
CASSQVSGGEQFF
>TRBD2|TRBJ2-1|-|TRBV7-6
TGTGCCAGCAGCTTCGGCGGGGGGGGTGAGCAGTTCTTC
CASSFGGGGEQFF